This entry lists 31 T cell receptor beta chains sequenced from one sample in a study of STAT5B mutations in CD4+ large granular lymphocyte leukemia. Clones were read by immunoSEQ multiplex PCR, and TCRdb kept only the in-frame ones, dropping some. The sample includes tens of thousands of clones, under 85% of them seen just once. The source material was CD4+ T cells from blood buffy coats. The receptors here all came from a human donor in good health.

The chain is built from TRBV18 and TRBJ2-5; 9 bases align to TRBD1. The germline V gene has CDR1 KGHSH and CDR2 LQKENI. The CDR3 is made up of 15 amino acids. Trimming removed 2 bases from V and 5 bases from J; junction bases left unmatched: 6. The CDR3 DNA follows: TGTGCCAGCTCACCATATAGGACAGGGGAGGAGACCCAGTACTTC. This gives the protein CASSPYRTGEETQYF.

To note about this clone: This sample also contains other DNA sequences that code for the same CDR3. The chain employs TRBV5-4 and TRBJ2-6; no clear D gene. Germline loops: CDR1 SGHNT, CDR2 YYREEE (reference sequence). V shed 0 bases and J shed 2 bases, with 21 bases lying between them. The CDR3 extends over 20 amino acids. The CDR3 here is CASSLDGISPTPAGANVLTF. The CDR3 DNA is TGTGCCAGCAGCTTGGACGGCATATCACCCACCCCGGCTGGGGCCAACGTCCTGACTTTC.

The rearrangement joins TRBV27 to TRBJ2-1, with TRBD2 as a possible D gene (5 bases). CDR1 and CDR2 from the germline V gene are MNHEY and SMNVEV (reference sequence). Deletions cut 5 bases from V and 8 bases from J, with 19 bases between. This CDR3 has 15 residues. For the CDR3, the DNA is TGTGCCAGCAGTGGACTCGCGGAGACGTGGTATGAGCAGTTCTTC. This sequence encodes CASSGLAETWYEQFF.

The rearrangement joins TRBV30 to TRBJ1-4; unclear D gene. The V end lost 2 bases, the J end lost 9 bases, and 10 bases lay between the germline ends. Germline CDR1 reads GTSNPN; CDR2 reads SVGIG (reference sequence). The CDR3 runs to 12 residues. DNA for the CDR3: TGTGCCTGGAGTCGTGAGCGGAAAAAACTGTTTTTT. It translates to CAWSRERKKLFF.

The chain is built from TRBV30 and TRBJ2-1, with 14 bases fitting TRBD2. Germline trimming cut 4 bases from V and 9 bases from J; bases unmatched to any gene: 5. The germline V gene encodes CDR1 GTSNPN and CDR2 SVGIG (reference sequence). The CDR3 runs to 14 residues. Written as DNA, the CDR3 is TGTGCCTGGACGGGACTAGCGGGAGTGGGTGAGCAGTTCTTC. This gives the protein CAWTGLAGVGEQFF. The full variable domain, in which reference TRBV30 and TRBJ2-1 provide the parts outside the CDR3, is SQTIHQWPATLVQPVGSPLSLECTVEGTSNPNLYWYRQAAGRGLQLLFYSVGIGQISSEVPQNLSASRPQDRQFILSSKKLLLSDSGFYLCAWTGLAGVGEQFFGPGTRLTVL.

The chain links TRBV27 to TRBJ1-6; no reliable D call. The germline V gene encodes CDR1 MNHEY and CDR2 SMNVEV (reference sequence). This CDR3 is built from 15 residues. The germline V and J ends were trimmed by 5 bases and 8 bases, with 16 bases remaining between them. The CDR3, as DNA: TGTGCCAGCAGTCCCCAGAGGCCCTTCGATTCACCCCTCCACTTT. Residues: CASSPQRPFDSPLHF.

The rearrangement links TRBV28 to TRBJ2-7, with D uncertain. The CDR3 runs to 15 residues. V was cut by 2 bases and J by 0 bases, with 11 bases left in between. Germline CDR1 reads MDHEN; CDR2 reads SYDVKM. The CDR3 region has the DNA TGTGCCAGCAGTTTAGGACCTTCAAGCTCCTACGAGCAGTACTTC. Translating gives CASSLGPSSSYEQYF.

CDR3 sequence (DNA): TGTGCCAGCAGTCTAGGACTAGCGGGAGACAATGAGCAGTTCTTC. It yields the protein CASSLGLAGDNEQFF. The chain combines TRBV11-2 with TRBJ2-1; TRBD2 matches 13 bases. CDR1 SGHAT and CDR2 FQNNGV come from the germline V gene. V was pared by 6 bases and J by 5 bases, with 4 bases of the junction left unmatched. This CDR3 region has 15 residues.

This clone occurred a few times. J is TRBJ1-4 and V is TRBV5-1; TRBD1 agrees at 9 bases. There are 15 residues in the CDR3. Germline-derived CDR1 and CDR2 are SGHRS and YFSETQ. J gave up 6 bases and V 3 bases, and 6 bases lay outside the gene matches. The CDR3 region has the DNA TGCGCCAGCAGCTCACAGGGGGCGCCGGATGAAAAACTGTTTTTT. It yields the protein CASSSQGAPDEKLFF. The full variable domain, in which reference TRBV5-1 and TRBJ1-4 provide the parts outside the CDR3, is KAGVTQTPRYLIKTRGQQVTLSCSPISGHRSVSWYQQTPGQGLQFLFEYFSETQRNKGNFPGRFSGRQFSNSRSEMNVSTLELGDSALYLCASSSQGAPDEKLFFGSGTQLSVL.

This clone occurred once. J is TRBJ1-1 and V is TRBV7-9, with D possibly TRBD1 on 6 matching bases. The CDR3 covers 14 residues. V was pared by 7 bases and J by 5 bases, with 17 bases between. CDR1 SEHNR and CDR2 FQNEAQ come from the germline V gene (reference sequence). This chain's CDR3 is CASTEQGGGTEAFF. The DNA of the CDR3 is TGTGCCAGCACCGAACAAGGGGGTGGAACTGAAGCTTTCTTT.

This rearrangement joins TRBV6-4 to TRBJ2-5; D tentatively fits TRBD1 or TRBD2 (5 bases each). The J call may not be correct, given that the DNA end is closer to TRBJ2-7. This CDR3 comprises 14 residues. The germline CDR1 and CDR2 sequences are MRHNA and SNTAGT. The chain's CDR3 is CASSGGDGSYEQYF. The CDR3 bases are TGTGCCAGCAGTGGAGGGGACGGCTCCTACGAGCAGTACTTC.

This clone has only a few counts. The chain is built from TRBV30 and TRBJ2-2; TRBD1 is a possible D gene (6 bases). V gave up 4 bases and J gave up 6 bases, with 15 bases separating them. The CDR3 length is 14 residues. Per germline, CDR1 GTSNPN and CDR2 SVGIG (reference sequence). This CDR3 reads CAWKTGFLPGELFF. CDR3 bases: TGTGCCTGGAAAACAGGGTTTCTCCCCGGGGAGCTGTTTTTT.

This chain uses TRBV10-2 with TRBJ1-1; TRBD1 matches 9 bases. The germline CDR1 and CDR2 sequences are WSHSY and SAAADI. The CDR3 contains 13 residues. The junction had 6 bases not matched to a gene; V was cut back by 7 bases and J by 6 bases. Here the CDR3 DNA reads TGCGCCAGCACCAGGGACAGGGCTTCTGAAGCTTTCTTT. Protein: CASTRDRASEAFF.

The chain has TRBV27 and TRBJ2-1, with 9 bases that match TRBD1. V shed 7 bases, J shed 10 bases, and the junction held 8 bases outside the gene matches. The CDR3 consists of 13 residues. The germline CDR1 and CDR2 sequences are MNHEY and SMNVEV (reference sequence). CDR3: CASKLQGAGEQFF. CDR3 DNA: TGTGCCAGCAAACTACAGGGGGCGGGGGAGCAGTTCTTC.

This chain links TRBV13 with TRBJ2-6, with no clear D. V lost 5 bases, J lost 0 bases, and 14 bases lay in between. There are 17 residues in the CDR3. Germline values: CDR1 PRHDT, CDR2 FYEKMQ (reference sequence). The CDR3 here is CASSPRTASSGANVLTF. The CDR3 coding sequence is TGTGCCAGCAGCCCCCGGACGGCTAGCTCTGGGGCCAACGTCCTGACTTTC.

This clone was counted a few times. The chain has TRBV2 and TRBJ2-7, with 10 bases lining up with TRBD1. After removal of 7 bases from V and 6 bases from J, the junction contained 9 bases not matched to a gene. This CDR3 is built from 14 residues. The V gene's germline CDR1 is SNHLY and CDR2 FYNNEI. The CDR3 sequence is CASTKDRGNFEQYF. The CDR3 DNA sequence: TGTGCCAGCACCAAGGACAGGGGGAATTTCGAGCAGTACTTC.

This clone was observed once. The chain is built from TRBV5-1 and TRBJ1-4; D may be TRBD1 (6 bases). V was trimmed by 0 bases and J by 7 bases, leaving 10 bases between them. The CDR3 extends over 14 amino acids. CDR1 SGHRS and CDR2 YFSETQ come from the germline V gene. The CDR3 region is CASSLGRGGEKLFF. CDR3 DNA: TGCGCCAGCAGCTTGGGCAGGGGAGGTGAAAAACTGTTTTTT.

CDR3 sequence reads: CASSLPGTGLYEQYF. The CDR3 nucleotides are TGTGCCAGCAGTTTACCCGGGACAGGGCTTTACGAGCAGTACTTC. J is TRBJ2-5 and V is TRBV28, with 9 bases identical to TRBD1. The J call could be wrong; TRBJ2-7 is a better fit for the DNA end. The CDR3 totals 15 residues. Germline values: CDR1 MDHEN, CDR2 SYDVKM.

V and J are TRBV5-6 and TRBJ2-5, with TRBD1 as a possible D gene (6 bases). CDR1 is SGHDT and CDR2 is YYEEEE in the germline V gene. Trimming removed 1 base from V and 5 bases from J, with 15 bases in between. The CDR3 is 15 residues long. The CDR3 region has the DNA TGTGCCAGCAGCTTGACACAGGGTTGGGGGGAGACCCAGTACTTC. Its protein is CASSLTQGWGETQYF. Full variable domain (rest looked up from reference TRBV5-6 and TRBJ2-5): DAGVTQSPTHLIKTRGQQVTLRCSPKSGHDTVSWYQQALGQGPQFIFQYYEEEERQRGNFPDRFSGHQFPNYSSELNVNALLLGDSALYLCASSLTQGWGETQYFGPGTRLLVL.

The V gene is TRBV28, the J gene TRBJ2-7; possibly TRBD2 for D (5 bases). This CDR3 has 14 amino acids. Trimming pared 3 bases from V and 0 bases from J, leaving 9 bases between. Germline CDR1 is MDHEN and CDR2 is SYDVKM. The CDR3 sequence: CASSLSGASYEQYF. The CDR3 DNA reads as TGTGCCAGCAGTTTGAGCGGAGCCTCCTACGAGCAGTACTTC.

The chain recombines TRBV7-3 with TRBJ2-3; possible D gene TRBD2, 6 bases. The ends were cut back, 5 bases at V and 5 bases at J, with 11 bases in the middle. The CDR3 has 13 amino acids. Per germline, CDR1 SGHTA and CDR2 FQGTGA. The CDR3 here is CASSKPGEDTQYF. The CDR3 bases are TGTGCCAGCAGCAAGCCGGGGGAAGATACGCAGTATTTT.

CDR3 sequence: CASSKQGISNQPQHF. CDR3 coding DNA: TGTGCCAGCAGTAAACAGGGGATTAGCAATCAGCCCCAGCATTTT. This chain uses TRBV2 with TRBJ1-5, with 7 bases lining up with TRBD1. The CDR3 runs to 15 residues. Looked up from germline, CDR1 is SNHLY and CDR2 is FYNNEI. J gave up 0 bases and V 5 bases, and 4 bases lay outside the gene matches.

The chain carries TRBV7-8 and TRBJ2-7; 9 positions agree with TRBD2. Germline trimming cut 4 bases from V and 4 bases from J; bases unmatched to any gene: 8. The germline CDR1 and CDR2 sequences are SGHVS and FQNEAQ. CDR3 length equals 15 residues. The CDR3 loop reads CASSSLLAGVYEQYF. CDR3 nucleotide sequence: TGTGCCAGCAGCTCGTTACTAGCGGGCGTATACGAGCAGTACTTC. Combining the CDR3 with reference TRBV7-8 and TRBJ2-7 gives the whole variable domain GAGVSQSPRYKVAKRGQDVALRCDPISGHVSLFWYQQALGQGPEFLTYFQNEAQLDKSGLPSDRFFAERPEGSVSTLKIQRTQQEDSAVYLCASSSLLAGVYEQYFGPGTRLTVT.

The chain joins TRBV5-4 to TRBJ2-7; 7 nucleotides line up with TRBD2. From germline, CDR1 is SGHNT and CDR2 YYREEE (reference sequence). The CDR3 contains 13 residues. V lost 4 bases to trimming and J lost 4 bases; unmatched junction nucleotides: 5. This CDR3 reads CASSPTGGYEQYF. CDR3 DNA: TGTGCCAGCAGCCCGACGGGGGGTTACGAGCAGTACTTC.

The chain combines TRBV14 with TRBJ2-7, with 15 bases aligning to TRBD2. With 3 bases clipped from V and 8 bases from J, the junction kept 5 bases outside the gene matches. CDR1 and CDR2 (germline): SGHDN, FVKESK. This CDR3 has 15 amino acids. DNA for the CDR3: TGTGCCAGCAGCCACGGGACTAGCGGGAGGTTGAAGCAGTACTTC. Amino acids: CASSHGTSGRLKQYF. Using reference TRBV14 and TRBJ2-7 for the parts outside the CDR3, the full variable domain is EAGVTQFPSHSVIEKGQTVTLRCDPISGHDNLYWYRRVMGKEIKFLLHFVKESKQDESGMPNNRFLAERTGGTYSTLKVQPAELEDSGVYFCASSHGTSGRLKQYFGPGTRLTVT.

The chain employs TRBV19 and TRBJ1-2; 7 bases match TRBD1. The CDR3 has 14 amino acids. J gave up 4 bases and V 5 bases, and 7 bases lay outside the gene matches. Germline CDR1 is LNHDA and CDR2 is SQIVND (reference sequence). In DNA, the CDR3 is TGTGCCAGTAGTCGCCAGGGACAGATCTATGGCTACACCTTC. Protein product: CASSRQGQIYGYTF.

The chain has TRBV9 and TRBJ2-5; D possibly matches TRBD1 or TRBD2 (5 bases each). Trimming left V 0 bases short and J 4 bases short, with 13 bases between. This CDR3 is built from 15 residues. Looked up from germline, CDR1 is SGDLS and CDR2 is YYNGEE. DNA for the CDR3: TGTGCCAGCAGCGTAGGCGAGGGGAGTCGAGAGACCCAGTACTTC. This sequence encodes CASSVGEGSRETQYF.

This clone was counted a few times. The rearrangement joins TRBV5-1 to TRBJ1-1; D is possibly TRBD1 (6 bases). The CDR3 sequence is 13 residues long. Germline V CDR1 and CDR2: SGHRS, YFSETQ. The germline V and J ends were trimmed by 3 bases and 8 bases, with 14 bases remaining between them. CDR3 nucleotides: TGCGCCAGCAGCTCCGGACGCGACAGGGAAGCTTTCTTT. The encoded protein is CASSSGRDREAFF.

V gene TRBV2 combines with J gene TRBJ2-1; weak D call: TRBD1 (6 bases). CDR3 length equals 14 residues. Germline V gene data show CDR1 as SNHLY and CDR2 as FYNNEI. The V and J ends lost 1 base and 12 bases respectively, with 16 bases between them. CDR3 sequence reads: CASSEGNREGGQFF. CDR3 nucleotide sequence: TGTGCCAGCAGTGAAGGAAACAGGGAAGGAGGGCAGTTCTTC. The full variable domain, rest sourced from reference TRBV2 and TRBJ2-1, is EPEVTQTPSHQVTQMGQEVILRCVPISNHLYFYWYRQILGQKVEFLVSFYNNEISEKSEIFDDQFSVERPDGSNFTLKIRSTKLEDSAMYFCASSEGNREGGQFFGPGTRLTVL.

The chain employs TRBV30 and TRBJ2-5, with TRBD2 identical over 10 bases. Germline loops: CDR1 GTSNPN, CDR2 SVGIG (reference sequence). The CDR3 is made up of 15 amino acids. The junction had 8 bases not matched to a gene; V was cut back by 3 bases and J by 4 bases. CDR3 coding DNA: TGTGCCTGGAGGGGAACTAGCGGGAATAGAGAGACCCAGTACTTC. This translates into CAWRGTSGNRETQYF.

V and J are TRBV30 and TRBJ1-5; weak D call: TRBD1 (5 bases). The CDR3 is 17 amino acids. The germline CDR1 and CDR2 sequences are GTSNPN and SVGIG (reference sequence). Trimming shortened V by 2 bases and J by 5 bases, and 22 bases separated the two germline ends. The CDR3 DNA reads TGTGCCTGGAGTTCCCGAAGGGCTGGGGCTAGGGATCAGCCCCAGCATTTT. This sequence encodes CAWSSRRAGARDQPQHF.